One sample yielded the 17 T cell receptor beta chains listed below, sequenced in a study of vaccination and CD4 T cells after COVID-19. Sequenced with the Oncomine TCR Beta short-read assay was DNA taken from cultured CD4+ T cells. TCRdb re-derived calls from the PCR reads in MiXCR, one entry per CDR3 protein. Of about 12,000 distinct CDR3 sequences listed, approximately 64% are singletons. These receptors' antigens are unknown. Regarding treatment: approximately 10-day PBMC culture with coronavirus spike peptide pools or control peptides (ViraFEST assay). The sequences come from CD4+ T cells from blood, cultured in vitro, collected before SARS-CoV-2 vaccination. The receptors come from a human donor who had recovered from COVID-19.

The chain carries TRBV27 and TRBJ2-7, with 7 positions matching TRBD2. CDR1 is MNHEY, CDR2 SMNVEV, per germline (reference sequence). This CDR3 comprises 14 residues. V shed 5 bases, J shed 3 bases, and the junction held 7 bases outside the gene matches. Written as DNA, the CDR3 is TGTGCCAGCAGTGCAACCGGGACTAACTACGAGCAGTACTTC. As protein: CASSATGTNYEQYF.

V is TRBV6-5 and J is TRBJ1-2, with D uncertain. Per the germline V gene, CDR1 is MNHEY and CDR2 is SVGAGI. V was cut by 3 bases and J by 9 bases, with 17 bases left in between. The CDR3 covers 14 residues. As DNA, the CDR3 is TGTGCCAGCAGTTATGCCGTGGACGAGTATCGCTACACCTTC. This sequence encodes CASSYAVDEYRYTF.

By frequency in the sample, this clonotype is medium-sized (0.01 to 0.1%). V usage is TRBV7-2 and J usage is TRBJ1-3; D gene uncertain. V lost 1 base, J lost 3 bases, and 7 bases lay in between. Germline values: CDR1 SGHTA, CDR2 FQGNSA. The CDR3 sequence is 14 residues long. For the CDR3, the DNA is TGTGCCAGCAGCTTAGAACACCGTGGAAACACCATATATTTT. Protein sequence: CASSLEHRGNTIYF.

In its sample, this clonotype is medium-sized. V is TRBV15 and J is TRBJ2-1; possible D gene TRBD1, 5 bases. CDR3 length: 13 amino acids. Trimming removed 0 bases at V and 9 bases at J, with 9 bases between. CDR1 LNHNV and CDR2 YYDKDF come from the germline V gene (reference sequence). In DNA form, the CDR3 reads TGTGCCACCAGCAGAGATCAGGGTTCTGAGCAGTTCTTC. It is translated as CATSRDQGSEQFF.

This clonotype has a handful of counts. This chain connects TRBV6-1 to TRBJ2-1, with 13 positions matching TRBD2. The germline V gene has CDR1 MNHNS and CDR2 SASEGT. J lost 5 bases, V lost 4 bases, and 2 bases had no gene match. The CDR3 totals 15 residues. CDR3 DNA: TGTGCCAGCAGTGCGACTAGCGGGAGGAACAATGAGCAGTTCTTC. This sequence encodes CASSATSGRNNEQFF.

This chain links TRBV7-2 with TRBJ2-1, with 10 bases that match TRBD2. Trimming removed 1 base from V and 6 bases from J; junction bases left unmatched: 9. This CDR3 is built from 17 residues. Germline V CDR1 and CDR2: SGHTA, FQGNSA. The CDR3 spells CASSLGASGGLSNEQFF. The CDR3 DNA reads TGTGCCAGCAGCTTAGGGGCTAGCGGGGGATTAAGCAATGAGCAGTTCTTC.

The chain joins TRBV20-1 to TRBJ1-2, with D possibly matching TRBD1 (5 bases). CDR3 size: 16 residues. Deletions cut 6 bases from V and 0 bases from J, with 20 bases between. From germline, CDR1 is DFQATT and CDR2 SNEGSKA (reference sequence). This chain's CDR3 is CSAAGTEGGPNYGYTF. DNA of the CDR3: TGCAGTGCCGCCGGGACGGAGGGTGGGCCTAACTATGGCTACACCTTC.

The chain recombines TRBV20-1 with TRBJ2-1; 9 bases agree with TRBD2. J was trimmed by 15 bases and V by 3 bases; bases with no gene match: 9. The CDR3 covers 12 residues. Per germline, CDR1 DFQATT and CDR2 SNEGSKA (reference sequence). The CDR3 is CSARHGGGEGFF. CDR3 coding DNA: TGCAGTGCTAGGCACGGCGGGGGGGAGGGGTTCTTC.

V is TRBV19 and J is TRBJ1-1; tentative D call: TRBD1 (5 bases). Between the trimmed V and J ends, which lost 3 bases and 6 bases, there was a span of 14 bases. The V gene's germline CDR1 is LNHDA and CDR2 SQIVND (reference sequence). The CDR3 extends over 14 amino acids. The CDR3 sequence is CASSILGVGAEAFF. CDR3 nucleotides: TGTGCCAGTAGTATCCTGGGAGTAGGGGCTGAAGCTTTCTTT.

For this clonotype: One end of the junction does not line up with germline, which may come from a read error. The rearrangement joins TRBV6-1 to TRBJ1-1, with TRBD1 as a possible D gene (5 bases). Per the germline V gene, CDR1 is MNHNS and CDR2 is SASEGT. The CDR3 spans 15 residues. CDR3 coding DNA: TGTGCCATCAGTGAGTCTGGCAGGGCAAGTACTGAAGCTTTCTTT. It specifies CAISESGRASTEAFF.

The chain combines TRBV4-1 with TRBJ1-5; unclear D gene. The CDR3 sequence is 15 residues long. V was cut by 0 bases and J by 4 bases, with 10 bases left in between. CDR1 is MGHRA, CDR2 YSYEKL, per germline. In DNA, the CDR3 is TGCGCCAGCAGCCAAGAGGGATTTGGGAATCAGCCCCAGCATTTT. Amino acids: CASSQEGFGNQPQHF.

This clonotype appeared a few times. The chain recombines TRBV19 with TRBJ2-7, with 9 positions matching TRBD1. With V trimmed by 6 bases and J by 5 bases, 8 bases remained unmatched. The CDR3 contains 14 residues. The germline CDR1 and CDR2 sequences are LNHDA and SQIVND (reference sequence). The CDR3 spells CASSRGDRAHEQYF. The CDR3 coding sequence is TGTGCCAGTAGCCGGGGGGACAGGGCCCACGAGCAGTACTTC.

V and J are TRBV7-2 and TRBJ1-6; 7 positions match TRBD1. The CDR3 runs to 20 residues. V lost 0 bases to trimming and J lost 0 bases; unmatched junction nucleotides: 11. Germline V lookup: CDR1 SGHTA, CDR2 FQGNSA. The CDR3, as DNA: TGTGCCAGCAGCTTAGCCGGTCAGATGGGACAGAGCTCCTATAATTCACCCCTCCACTTT. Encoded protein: CASSLAGQMGQSSYNSPLHF.

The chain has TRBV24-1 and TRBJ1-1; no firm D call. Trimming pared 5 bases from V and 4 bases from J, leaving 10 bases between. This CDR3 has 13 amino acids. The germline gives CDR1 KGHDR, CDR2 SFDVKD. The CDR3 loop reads CATSAASGTEAFF. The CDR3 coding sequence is TGTGCCACCAGTGCCGCTTCGGGCACTGAAGCTTTCTTT.

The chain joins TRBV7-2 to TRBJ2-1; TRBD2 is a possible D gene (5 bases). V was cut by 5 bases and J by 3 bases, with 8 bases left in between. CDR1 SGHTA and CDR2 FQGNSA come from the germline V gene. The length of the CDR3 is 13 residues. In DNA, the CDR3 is TGTGCCAGCAGCGTCGGGATCTACAATGAGCAGTTCTTC. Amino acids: CASSVGIYNEQFF.

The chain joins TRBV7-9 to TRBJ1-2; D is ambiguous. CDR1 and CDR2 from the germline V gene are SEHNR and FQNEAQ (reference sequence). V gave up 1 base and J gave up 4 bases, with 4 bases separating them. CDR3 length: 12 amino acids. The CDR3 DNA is TGTGCCAGCAGCTTAGACAGCTATGGCTACACCTTC. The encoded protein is CASSLDSYGYTF. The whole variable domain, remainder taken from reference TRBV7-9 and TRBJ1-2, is DTGVSQNPRHKITKRGQNVTFRCDPISEHNRLYWYRQTLGQGPEFLTYFQNEAQLEKSRLLSDRFSAERPKGSFSTLEIQRTEQGDSAMYLCASSLDSYGYTFGSGTRLTVV.

The CDR3 nucleotides are TGTGCCAGCAGCCAAGTTAACTTAGGCACAGATACGCAGTATTTT. Residues: CASSQVNLGTDTQYF. The genes are TRBV14 and TRBJ2-3; D gene unclear. The CDR3 has 15 amino acids. With 1 base removed from V and 1 base from J, the gap between germline ends came to 9 bases. The germline V gene encodes CDR1 SGHDN and CDR2 FVKESK.